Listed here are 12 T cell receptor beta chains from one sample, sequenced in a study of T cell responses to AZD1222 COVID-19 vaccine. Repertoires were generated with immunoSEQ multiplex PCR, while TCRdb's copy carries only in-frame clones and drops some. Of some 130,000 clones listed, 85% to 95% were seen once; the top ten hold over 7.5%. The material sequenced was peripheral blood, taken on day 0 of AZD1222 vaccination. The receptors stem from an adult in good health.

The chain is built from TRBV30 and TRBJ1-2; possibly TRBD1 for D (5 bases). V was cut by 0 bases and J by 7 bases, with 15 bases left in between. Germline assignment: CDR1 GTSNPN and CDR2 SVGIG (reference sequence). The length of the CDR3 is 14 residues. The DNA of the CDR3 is TGTGCCTGGAGTGTAGATGAGGGGATTTTTGGCTACACCTTC. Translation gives CAWSVDEGIFGYTF.

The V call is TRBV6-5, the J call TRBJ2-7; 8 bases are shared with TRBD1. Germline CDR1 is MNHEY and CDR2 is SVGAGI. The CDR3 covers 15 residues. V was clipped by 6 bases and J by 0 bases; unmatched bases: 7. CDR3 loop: CASRIGQGGSYEQYF. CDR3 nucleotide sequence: TGTGCCAGCAGGATCGGACAGGGAGGCTCCTACGAGCAGTACTTC.

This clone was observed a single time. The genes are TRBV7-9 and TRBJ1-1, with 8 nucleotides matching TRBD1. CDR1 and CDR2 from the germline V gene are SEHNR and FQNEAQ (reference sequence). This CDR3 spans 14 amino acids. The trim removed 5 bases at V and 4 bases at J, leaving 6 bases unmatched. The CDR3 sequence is CASSVDRVTTEAFF. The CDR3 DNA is TGTGCCAGCAGCGTGGACAGGGTCACCACTGAAGCTTTCTTT.

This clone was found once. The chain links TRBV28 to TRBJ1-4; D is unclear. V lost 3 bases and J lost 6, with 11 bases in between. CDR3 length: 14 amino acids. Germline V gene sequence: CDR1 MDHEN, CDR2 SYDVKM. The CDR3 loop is CASSFSTLYEKLFF. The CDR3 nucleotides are TGTGCCAGCAGTTTCAGTACCCTATATGAAAAACTGTTTTTT.

This CDR3 is CASSWHQVSNQPQHF. Written as DNA, the CDR3 is TGTGCCAGCAGTTGGCATCAGGTGAGCAATCAGCCCCAGCATTTT. This chain connects TRBV6-2 or TRBV6-3 to TRBJ1-5, with D uncertain. The CDR3 is made up of 15 amino acids. Trimming cost V 4 bases and J 1 base, with 11 bases left between them. Germline V gene data show CDR1 as MNHEY and CDR2 as SVGEGT.

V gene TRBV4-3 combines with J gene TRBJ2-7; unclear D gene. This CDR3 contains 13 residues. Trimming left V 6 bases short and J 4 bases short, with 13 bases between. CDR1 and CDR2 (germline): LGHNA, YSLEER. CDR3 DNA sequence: TGCGCCAGCAGTGACGGCACAAGGTACGAGCAGTACTTC. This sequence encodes CASSDGTRYEQYF.

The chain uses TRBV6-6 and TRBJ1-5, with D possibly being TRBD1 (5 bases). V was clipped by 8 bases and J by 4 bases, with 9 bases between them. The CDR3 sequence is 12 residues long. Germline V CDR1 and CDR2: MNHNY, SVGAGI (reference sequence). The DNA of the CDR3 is TGTGCCAGCGGGGGGAGTAATCAGCCCCAGCATTTT. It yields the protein CASGGSNQPQHF.

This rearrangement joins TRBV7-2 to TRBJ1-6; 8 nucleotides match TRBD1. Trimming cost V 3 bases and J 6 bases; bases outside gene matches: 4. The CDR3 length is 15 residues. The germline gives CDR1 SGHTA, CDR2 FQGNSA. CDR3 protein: CASSFRQGFNSPLHF. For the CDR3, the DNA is TGTGCCAGCAGCTTTAGACAGGGGTTTAATTCACCCCTCCACTTT.

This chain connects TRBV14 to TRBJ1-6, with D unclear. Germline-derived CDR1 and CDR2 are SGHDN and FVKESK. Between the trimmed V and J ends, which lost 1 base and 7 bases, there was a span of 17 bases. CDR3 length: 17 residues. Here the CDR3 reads CASSQGLSGLSNSPLHF. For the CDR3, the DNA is TGTGCCAGCAGCCAAGGTTTATCGGGGTTATCGAATTCACCCCTCCACTTT. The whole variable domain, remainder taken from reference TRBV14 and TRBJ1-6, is EAGVTQFPSHSVIEKGQTVTLRCDPISGHDNLYWYRRVMGKEIKFLLHFVKESKQDESGMPNNRFLAERTGGTYSTLKVQPAELEDSGVYFCASSQGLSGLSNSPLHFGNGTRLTVT.

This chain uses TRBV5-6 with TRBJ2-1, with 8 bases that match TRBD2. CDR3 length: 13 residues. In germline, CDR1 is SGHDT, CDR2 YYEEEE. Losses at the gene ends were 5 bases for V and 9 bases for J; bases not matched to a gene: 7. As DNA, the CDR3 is TGTGCCAGCAGACGGGGGGGCCTTCCTGAGCAGTTCTTC. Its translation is CASRRGGLPEQFF. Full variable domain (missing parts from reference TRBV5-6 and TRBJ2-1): DAGVTQSPTHLIKTRGQQVTLRCSPKSGHDTVSWYQQALGQGPQFIFQYYEEEERQRGNFPDRFSGHQFPNYSSELNVNALLLGDSALYLCASRRGGLPEQFFGPGTRLTVL.

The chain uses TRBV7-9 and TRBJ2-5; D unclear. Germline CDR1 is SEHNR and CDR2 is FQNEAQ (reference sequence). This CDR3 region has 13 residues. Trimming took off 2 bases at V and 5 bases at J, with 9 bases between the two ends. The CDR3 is CASSLSGKETQYF. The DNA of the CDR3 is TGTGCCAGCAGCTTATCTGGCAAGGAGACCCAGTACTTC.

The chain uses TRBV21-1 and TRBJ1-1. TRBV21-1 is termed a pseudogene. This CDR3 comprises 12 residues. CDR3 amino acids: CASSRTAHEAFF. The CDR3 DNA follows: TGTGCCAGCAGCAGGACTGCCCACGAAGCTTTCTTT.